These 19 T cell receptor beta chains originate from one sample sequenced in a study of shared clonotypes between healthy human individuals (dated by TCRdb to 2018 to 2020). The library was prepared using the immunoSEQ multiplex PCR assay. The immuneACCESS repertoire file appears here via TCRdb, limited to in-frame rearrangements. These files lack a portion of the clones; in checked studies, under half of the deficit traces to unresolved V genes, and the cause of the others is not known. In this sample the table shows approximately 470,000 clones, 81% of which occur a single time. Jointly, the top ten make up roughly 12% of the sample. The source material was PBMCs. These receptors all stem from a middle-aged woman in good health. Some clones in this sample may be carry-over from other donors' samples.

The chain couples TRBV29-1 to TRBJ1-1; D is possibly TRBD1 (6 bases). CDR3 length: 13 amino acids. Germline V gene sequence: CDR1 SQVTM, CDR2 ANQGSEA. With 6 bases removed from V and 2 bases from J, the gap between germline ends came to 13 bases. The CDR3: CSVAQGTNTEAFF. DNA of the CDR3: TGCAGCGTCGCTCAGGGGACTAACACTGAAGCTTTCTTT.

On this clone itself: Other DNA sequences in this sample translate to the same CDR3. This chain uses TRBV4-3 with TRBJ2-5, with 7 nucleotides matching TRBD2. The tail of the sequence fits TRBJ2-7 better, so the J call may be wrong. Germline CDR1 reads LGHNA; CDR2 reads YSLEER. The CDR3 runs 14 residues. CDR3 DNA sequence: TGCGCCAGCAGCCGAGGGAGCGGGGCCTACGAGCAGTACTTC. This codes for CASSRGSGAYEQYF.

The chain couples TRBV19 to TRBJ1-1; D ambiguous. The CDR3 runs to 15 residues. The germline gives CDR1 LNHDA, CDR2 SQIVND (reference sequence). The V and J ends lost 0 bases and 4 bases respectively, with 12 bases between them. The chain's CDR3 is CASSIDRGRPTEAFF. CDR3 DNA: TGTGCCAGTAGTATAGATCGCGGGCGGCCCACTGAAGCTTTCTTT.

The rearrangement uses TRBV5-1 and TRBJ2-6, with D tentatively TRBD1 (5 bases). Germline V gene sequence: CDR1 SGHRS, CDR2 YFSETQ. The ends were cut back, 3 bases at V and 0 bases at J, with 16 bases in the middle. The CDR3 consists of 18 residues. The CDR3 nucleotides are TGCGCCAGCAGCTCCGATAGGGGATTCGACTCTGGGGCCAACGTCCTGACTTTC. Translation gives CASSSDRGFDSGANVLTF.

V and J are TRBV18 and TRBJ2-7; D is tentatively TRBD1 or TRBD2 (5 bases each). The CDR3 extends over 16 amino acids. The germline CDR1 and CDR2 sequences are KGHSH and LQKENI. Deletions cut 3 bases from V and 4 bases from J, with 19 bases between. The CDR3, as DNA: TGTGCCAGCTCACCTCCTGGGACCAAACTGGATTACGAGCAGTACTTC. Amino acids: CASSPPGTKLDYEQYF.

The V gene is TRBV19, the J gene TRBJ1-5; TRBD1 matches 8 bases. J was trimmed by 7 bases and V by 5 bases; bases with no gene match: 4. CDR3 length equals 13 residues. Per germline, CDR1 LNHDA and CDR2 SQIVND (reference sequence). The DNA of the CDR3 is TGTGCCAGTAGTGTACAGGGGGGGCAGCCCCAGCATTTT. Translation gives CASSVQGGQPQHF.

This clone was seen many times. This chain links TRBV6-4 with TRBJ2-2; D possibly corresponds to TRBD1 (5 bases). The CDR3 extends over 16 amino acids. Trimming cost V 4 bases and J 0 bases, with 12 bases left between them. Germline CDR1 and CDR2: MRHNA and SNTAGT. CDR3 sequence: CASSAARTSNTGELFF. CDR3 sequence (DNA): TGTGCCAGCAGTGCAGCCCGGACATCGAACACCGGGGAGCTGTTTTTT.

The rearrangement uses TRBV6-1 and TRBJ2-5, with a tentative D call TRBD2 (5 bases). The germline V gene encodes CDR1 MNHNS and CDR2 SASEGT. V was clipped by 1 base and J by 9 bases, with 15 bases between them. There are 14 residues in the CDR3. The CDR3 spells CASSEVGVLVAQYF. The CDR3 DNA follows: TGTGCCAGCAGTGAAGTCGGGGTTCTGGTAGCCCAGTACTTC.

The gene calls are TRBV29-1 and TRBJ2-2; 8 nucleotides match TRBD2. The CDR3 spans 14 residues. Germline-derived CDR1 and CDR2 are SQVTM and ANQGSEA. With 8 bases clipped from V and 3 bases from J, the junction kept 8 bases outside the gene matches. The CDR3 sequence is CSTRAGVDTGELFF. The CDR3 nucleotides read TGCAGCACCCGAGCGGGAGTCGACACCGGGGAGCTGTTTTTT.

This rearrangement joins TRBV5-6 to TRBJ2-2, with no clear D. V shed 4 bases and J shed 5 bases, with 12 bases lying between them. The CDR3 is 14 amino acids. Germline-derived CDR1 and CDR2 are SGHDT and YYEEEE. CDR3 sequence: CASSQGSPTGELFF. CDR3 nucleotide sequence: TGTGCCAGCAGCCAAGGGTCCCCTACCGGGGAGCTGTTTTTT.

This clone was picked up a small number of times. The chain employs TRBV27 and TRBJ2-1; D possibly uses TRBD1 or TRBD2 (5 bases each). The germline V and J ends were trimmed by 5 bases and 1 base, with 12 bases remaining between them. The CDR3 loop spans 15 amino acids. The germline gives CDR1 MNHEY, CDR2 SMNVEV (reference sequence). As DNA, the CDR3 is TGTGCCAGCAGTGTCCGGGACGGTTCCTACAATGAGCAGTTCTTC. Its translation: CASSVRDGSYNEQFF.

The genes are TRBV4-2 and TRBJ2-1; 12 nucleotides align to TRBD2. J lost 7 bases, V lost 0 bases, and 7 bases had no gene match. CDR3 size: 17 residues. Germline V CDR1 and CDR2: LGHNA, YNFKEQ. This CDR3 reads CASSQDITSGRSNEQFF. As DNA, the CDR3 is TGTGCCAGCAGCCAAGATATCACTAGCGGGAGGAGTAATGAGCAGTTCTTC.

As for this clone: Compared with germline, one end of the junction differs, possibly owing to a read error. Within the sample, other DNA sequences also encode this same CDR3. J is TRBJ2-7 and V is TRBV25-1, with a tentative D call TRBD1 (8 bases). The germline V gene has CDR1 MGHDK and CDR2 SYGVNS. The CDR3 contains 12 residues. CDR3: CASGTGTYEQYF. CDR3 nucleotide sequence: TGCGCCAGCGGGACAGGTACCTACGAGCAGTACTTC.

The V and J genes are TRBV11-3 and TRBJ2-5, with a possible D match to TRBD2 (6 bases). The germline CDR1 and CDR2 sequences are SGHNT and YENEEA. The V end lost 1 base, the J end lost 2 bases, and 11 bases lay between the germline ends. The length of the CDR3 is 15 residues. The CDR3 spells CASSLGFSGQETQYF. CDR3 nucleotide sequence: TGTGCCAGCAGCTTAGGTTTTAGCGGACAAGAGACCCAGTACTTC.

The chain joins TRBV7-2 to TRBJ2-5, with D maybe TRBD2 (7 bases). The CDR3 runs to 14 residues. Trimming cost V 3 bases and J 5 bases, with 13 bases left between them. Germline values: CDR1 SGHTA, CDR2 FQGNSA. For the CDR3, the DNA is TGTGCCAGCAGCTTGTGGGGGGGGCCGGAGACCCAGTACTTC. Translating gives CASSLWGGPETQYF.

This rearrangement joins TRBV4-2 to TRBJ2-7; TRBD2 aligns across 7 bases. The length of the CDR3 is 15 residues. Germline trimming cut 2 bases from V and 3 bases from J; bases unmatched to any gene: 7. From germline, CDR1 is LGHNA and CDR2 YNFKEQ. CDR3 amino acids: CASSQLLAGDYEQYF. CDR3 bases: TGTGCCAGCAGCCAACTGTTAGCGGGCGACTACGAGCAGTACTTC.

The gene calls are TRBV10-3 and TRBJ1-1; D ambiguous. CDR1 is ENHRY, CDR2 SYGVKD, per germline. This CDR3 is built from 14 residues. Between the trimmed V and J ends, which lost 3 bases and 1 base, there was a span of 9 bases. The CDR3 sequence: CAISERRENTEAFF. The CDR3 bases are TGTGCCATCAGTGAAAGGCGGGAGAACACTGAAGCTTTCTTT.

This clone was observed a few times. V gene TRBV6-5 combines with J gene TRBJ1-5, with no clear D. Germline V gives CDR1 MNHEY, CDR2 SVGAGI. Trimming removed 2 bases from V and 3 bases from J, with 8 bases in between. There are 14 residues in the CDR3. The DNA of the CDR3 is TGTGCCAGCAGTTACCGACGGGACAATCAGCCCCAGCATTTT. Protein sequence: CASSYRRDNQPQHF.

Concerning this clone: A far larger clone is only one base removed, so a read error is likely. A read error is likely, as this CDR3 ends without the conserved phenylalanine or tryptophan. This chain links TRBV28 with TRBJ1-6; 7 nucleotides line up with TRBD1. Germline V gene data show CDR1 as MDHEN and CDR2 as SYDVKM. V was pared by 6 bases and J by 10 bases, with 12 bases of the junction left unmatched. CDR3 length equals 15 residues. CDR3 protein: CASSPPGQRISPLHS. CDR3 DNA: TGTGCCAGCAGCCCACCGGGACAGCGTATCTCACCCCTCCACTCT.